This T cell receptor (beta chain) was observed in a study of control samples from healthy donors and cancer patients. The germline V gene encodes CDR1 SGHTA and CDR2 FQGNSA. The CDR3 runs 18 residues. With 2 bases clipped from V and 5 bases from J, the junction kept 16 bases outside the gene matches. Clones were sequenced by immunoSEQ multiplex PCR, and TCRdb holds only the in-frame ones, with some missing. The data show roughly 100,000 clones, around 88% seen once. Sample: PBMCs. The receptor was derived from a man aged 55 to 70 with lung cancer. The gene calls are TRBV7-2 and TRBJ2-5; 8 bases align to TRBD2. The DNA of the CDR3 is TGTGCCAGCAGCTTAATCCTAGCGGGCACTAAAGATGGGGAGACCCAGTACTTC. Its translation is CASSLILAGTKDGETQYF.